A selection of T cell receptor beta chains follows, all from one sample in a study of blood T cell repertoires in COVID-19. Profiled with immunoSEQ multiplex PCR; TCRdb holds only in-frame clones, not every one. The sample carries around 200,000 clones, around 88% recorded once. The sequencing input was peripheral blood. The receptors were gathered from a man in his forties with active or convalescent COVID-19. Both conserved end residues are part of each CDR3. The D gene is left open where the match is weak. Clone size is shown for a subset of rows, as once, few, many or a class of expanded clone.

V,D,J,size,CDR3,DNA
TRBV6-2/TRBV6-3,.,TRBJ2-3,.,CASSYSTVSTDTQYF,TGTGCCAGCAGTTACTCGACAGTCAGCACAGATACGCAGTATTTT
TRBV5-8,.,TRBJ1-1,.,CASSLAGYTEAFF,TGTGCCAGCAGCTTGGCAGGTTACACTGAAGCTTTCTTT
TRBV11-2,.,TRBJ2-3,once,CASSASGQDTQYF,TGTGCCAGCAGCGCCTCCGGACAAGATACGCAGTATTTT
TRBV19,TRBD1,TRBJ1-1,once,CASTAGGRTEAFF,TGTGCCAGTACGGCAGGGGGCCGGACTGAAGCTTTCTTT
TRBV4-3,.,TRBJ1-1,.,CASSQDRAGVNTEAFF,TGCGCCAGCAGCCAAGATCGGGCAGGGGTGAACACTGAAGCTTTCTTT
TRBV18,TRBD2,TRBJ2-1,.,CASSLAGVSYNEQFF,TGTGCCAGCTCACTAGCGGGAGTGTCCTACAATGAGCAGTTCTTC
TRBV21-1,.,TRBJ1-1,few,CACRGRITEAFF,TGTGCCTGCAGGGGGCGCATCACTGAAGCTTTCTTT
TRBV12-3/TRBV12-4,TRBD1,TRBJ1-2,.,CASSFGQGRGYTF,TGTGCCAGCAGTTTCGGACAGGGGCGCGGCTACACCTTC
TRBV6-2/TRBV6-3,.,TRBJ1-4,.,CASSFGGSSEKLFF,TGTGCCAGCAGTTTCGGGGGTAGCTCTGAAAAACTGTTTTTT
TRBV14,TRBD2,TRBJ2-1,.,CASSPEGTSGRAEQFF,TGTGCCAGCAGCCCCGAGGGGACTAGCGGGAGGGCTGAGCAGTTCTTC
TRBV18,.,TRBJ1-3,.,CASSPALTVPSGNTIYF,TGTGCCAGCTCACCAGCGCTTACAGTTCCCTCTGGAAACACCATATATTTT
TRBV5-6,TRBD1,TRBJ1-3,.,CASSRDSYSSGNTIYF,TGTGCCAGCAGCAGGGACAGCTATTCCTCTGGAAACACCATATATTTT
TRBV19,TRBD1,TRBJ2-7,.,CASSIEDRAYYEQYF,TGTGCCAGTAGTATTGAGGACAGGGCCTACTACGAGCAGTACTTC
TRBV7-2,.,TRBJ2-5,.,CASSSAGGEGRRKTQYF,TGTGCCAGCAGCTCAGCCGGGGGAGAGGGGAGGCGAAAGACCCAGTACTTC
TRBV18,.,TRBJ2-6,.,CASSPQQGTGANVLTF,TGTGCCAGCTCACCACAACAGGGTACTGGGGCCAACGTCCTGACTTTC
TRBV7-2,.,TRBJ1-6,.,CASSFKTGGTSPLHF,TGTGCCAGCAGCTTCAAGACGGGCGGGACGTCACCCCTCCACTTT
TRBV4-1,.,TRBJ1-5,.,CASSYSQGSNQPQHF,TGCGCCAGCAGCTACTCCCAGGGGAGCAATCAGCCCCAGCATTTT
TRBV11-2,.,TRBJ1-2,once,CASSTQGGGYTF,TGTGCCAGCAGCACCCAGGGTGGTGGCTACACCTTC
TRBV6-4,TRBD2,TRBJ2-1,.,CASSVSGGGDEQFF,TGTGCCAGCAGTGTTTCGGGAGGGGGAGATGAGCAGTTCTTC
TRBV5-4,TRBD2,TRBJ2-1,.,CASSFSGSINEQFF,TGTGCCAGCAGCTTTAGCGGGAGCATCAATGAGCAGTTCTTC
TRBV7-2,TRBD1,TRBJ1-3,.,CASSYTGTAGNTIYF,TGTGCCAGCAGCTATACCGGGACAGCTGGAAACACCATATATTTT
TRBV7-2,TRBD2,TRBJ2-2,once,CASSLVLAGAGELFF,TGTGCCAGCAGCTTAGTGCTAGCGGGGGCCGGGGAGCTGTTTTTT
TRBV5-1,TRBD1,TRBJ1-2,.,CASSFGGTGNYGYTF,TGCGCCAGCAGCTTTGGTGGGACAGGAAACTATGGCTACACCTTC
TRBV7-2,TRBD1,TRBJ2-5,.,CASSSQGWGKTQYF,TGTGCCAGCAGCTCACAGGGGTGGGGGAAGACCCAGTACTTC
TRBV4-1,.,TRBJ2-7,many,CASSHTGAYEQYF,TGCGCCAGCAGTCACACGGGGGCCTACGAGCAGTACTTC
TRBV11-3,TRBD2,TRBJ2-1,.,CASSLGLGEGNEQFF,TGTGCCAGCAGCTTGGGCCTCGGGGAGGGCAATGAGCAGTTCTTC
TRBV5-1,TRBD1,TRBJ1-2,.,CASSLGQGVNYGYTF,TGCGCCAGCAGCTTGGGACAGGGGGTTAACTATGGCTACACCTTC
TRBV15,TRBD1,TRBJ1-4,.,CATSRGLGTGLVEKLFF,TGTGCCACCAGCAGAGGTTTAGGGACAGGGCTAGTTGAAAAACTGTTTTTT
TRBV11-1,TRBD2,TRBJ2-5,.,CASSLGGTSGLETQYF,TGTGCCAGCAGCTTAGGTGGGACTAGCGGGTTGGAGACCCAGTACTTC
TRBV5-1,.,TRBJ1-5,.,CARSWGGANGQPQHF,TGCGCCCGCAGTTGGGGGGGGGCTAATGGACAGCCCCAGCATTTT
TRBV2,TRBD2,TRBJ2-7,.,CASSAGGYEQYF,TGTGCCAGCAGTGCGGGGGGCTACGAGCAGTACTTC
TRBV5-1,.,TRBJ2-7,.,CASSLKYTSGSSYEQYF,TGCGCCAGCAGCTTGAAATACACCAGCGGCTCCTCCTACGAGCAGTACTTC
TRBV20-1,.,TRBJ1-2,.,CSAPQNYGYTF,TGCAGTGCCCCCCAAAACTATGGCTACACCTTC
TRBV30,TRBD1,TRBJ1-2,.,CAWSTGGQNYGYTF,TGTGCCTGGAGTACAGGGGGCCAGAACTATGGCTACACCTTC
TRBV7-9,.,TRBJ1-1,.,CASTIPLEQGVAAFF,TGTGCCAGCACCATCCCCCTCGAACAAGGGGTTGCAGCTTTCTTT
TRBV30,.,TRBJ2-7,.,CAWSVTTRIDYEQYF,TGTGCCTGGAGTGTAACGACTAGAATCGACTACGAGCAGTACTTC
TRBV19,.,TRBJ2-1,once,CASTMDGGGVYNEQFF,TGTGCCAGTACCATGGATGGGGGCGGAGTGTACAATGAGCAGTTCTTC
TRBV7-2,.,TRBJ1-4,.,CASSLATVSGGTNEKLFF,TGTGCCAGCAGCTTAGCGACGGTTTCGGGGGGGACTAATGAAAAACTGTTTTTT
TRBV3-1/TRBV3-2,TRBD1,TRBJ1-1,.,CASSLGTGASGKAFF,TGTGCCAGCAGCCTAGGGACAGGGGCCTCCGGAAAAGCTTTCTTT
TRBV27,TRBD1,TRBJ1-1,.,CASRYTGAGTEAFF,TGTGCCAGCAGATATACAGGGGCTGGCACTGAAGCTTTCTTT
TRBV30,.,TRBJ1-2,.,CAWSAGGSYTF,TGTGCCTGGAGTGCTGGAGGGAGTTACACCTTC
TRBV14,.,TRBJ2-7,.,CASSPRTVANEQYF,TGTGCCAGCAGCCCACGGACAGTAGCGAACGAGCAGTACTTC
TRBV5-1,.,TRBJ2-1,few,CASSLKLTGELVNNEQFF,TGCGCCAGCAGCTTGAAACTTACGGGGGAACTTGTGAACAATGAGCAGTTCTTC
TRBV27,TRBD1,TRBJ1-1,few,CASSLTGGTEAFF,TGTGCCAGCAGTCTGACAGGGGGCACTGAAGCTTTCTTT
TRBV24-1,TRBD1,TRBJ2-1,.,CATSSRDRVENEQFF,TGTGCCACCAGTTCTAGGGACAGGGTTGAAAATGAGCAGTTCTTC